Below, one TCR beta chain is given with its context. Authors' data handling: Estimates of nucleated cell counts were drawn from the amplification of reference gene primers. Only in-frame clones appear in the TCRdb table, and some are missing; sequencing was by immunoSEQ multiplex PCR. V and J calls and clone size are those listed in that table; D and trimming were worked out from the DNA. The sample yields nearly 35,000 clones, 93% seen once. The data derive from a study of blood T cell repertoires in COVID-19. Study summary: Researchers got acute and convalescent COVID-19 samples from the United States, Italy and Spain. The cDNA or gDNA used as material had been derived from T cells, B-cell-depleted T cells, or PBMCs.

This CDR3 spans 15 amino acids. CDR1 and CDR2 (germline): MNHNS, SASEGT. The ends were cut back, 3 bases at V and 1 base at J, with 11 bases in the middle. The chain employs TRBV6-1 and TRBJ2-3; maybe TRBD2 (6 bases). This TCR was sampled from a human donor in a cohort sampled during active COVID-19. The specimen was peripheral blood. The CDR3 region is CASSDAGHRTDTQYF. CDR3 DNA sequence: TGTGCCAGCAGTGATGCGGGGCACCGCACAGATACGCAGTATTTT.